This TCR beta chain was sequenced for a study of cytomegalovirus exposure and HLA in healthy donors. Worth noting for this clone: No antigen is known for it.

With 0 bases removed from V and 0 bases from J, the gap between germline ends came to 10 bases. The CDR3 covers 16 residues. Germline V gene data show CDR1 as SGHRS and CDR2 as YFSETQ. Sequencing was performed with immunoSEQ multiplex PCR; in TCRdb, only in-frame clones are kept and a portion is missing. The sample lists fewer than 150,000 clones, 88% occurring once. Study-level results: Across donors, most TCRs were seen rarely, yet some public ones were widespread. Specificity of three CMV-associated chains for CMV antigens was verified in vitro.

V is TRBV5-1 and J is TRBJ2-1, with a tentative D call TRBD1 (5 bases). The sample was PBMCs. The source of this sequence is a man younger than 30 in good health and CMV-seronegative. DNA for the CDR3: TGCGCCAGCAGCTTGGCGACAGTTTACTCCTACAATGAGCAGTTCTTC. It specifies CASSLATVYSYNEQFF.